One sample yielded the 13 T cell receptor beta chains listed below, sequenced in a study of blood T cell repertoires in COVID-19. The data were produced by immunoSEQ multiplex PCR, yet TCRdb's version contains in-frame clones alone and is incomplete. The sample consists of about 48,000 clones, 85% to 90% of them appearing once. Sequencing was performed on peripheral blood. These TCRs come from an elderly woman with COVID-19, enrolled during active disease.

This clone was detected once. The chain couples TRBV19 to TRBJ1-2, with TRBD1 matching over 8 bases. Germline lookup yields CDR1 LNHDA and CDR2 SQIVND (reference sequence). With 6 bases clipped from V and 0 bases from J, the junction kept 18 bases outside the gene matches. This CDR3 has 19 residues. The CDR3 DNA follows: TGTGCCAGTAGGATATTCCCCGGGACAGGCCCGGACTCTAACTATGGCTACACCTTC. Translated: CASRIFPGTGPDSNYGYTF.

This sequence joins TRBV19 and TRBJ1-5, with D tentatively TRBD1 (6 bases). The germline CDR1 and CDR2 sequences are LNHDA and SQIVND (reference sequence). The CDR3 runs 14 residues. Trimming cost V 6 bases and J 2 bases, with 11 bases left between them. The CDR3 spells CASRRDTGNQPQHF. The CDR3 region has the DNA TGTGCCAGTAGGAGGGACACGGGCAATCAGCCCCAGCATTTT.

The V call is TRBV6-5, the J call TRBJ2-1; 11 bases are shared with TRBD2. Germline loops: CDR1 MNHEY, CDR2 SVGAGI. The CDR3 spans 16 residues. V was clipped by 0 bases and J by 7 bases; unmatched bases: 5. Here the CDR3 reads CASSYSASGGRNEQFF. CDR3 DNA sequence: TGTGCCAGCAGTTACTCGGCTAGCGGGGGGAGGAATGAGCAGTTCTTC.

The V call is TRBV7-2, the J call TRBJ2-1; D uncertain. Looked up from germline, CDR1 is SGHTA and CDR2 is FQGNSA. The CDR3 covers 15 residues. V was shortened by 5 bases and J by 0 bases, with 11 bases between the two germline ends. CDR3 residues: CASSPVKSSYNEQFF. In DNA form, the CDR3 reads TGTGCCAGCAGCCCCGTGAAGAGCTCCTACAATGAGCAGTTCTTC.

V gene TRBV19 combines with J gene TRBJ1-2; D is perhaps TRBD1 (5 bases). Germline V gene lookup returns CDR1 LNHDA and CDR2 SQIVND (reference sequence). V lost 7 bases to trimming and J lost 1 base, with 16 bases between them. There are 15 residues in the CDR3. The CDR3: CASTPLDSVNYGYTF. The DNA of the CDR3 is TGTGCCAGTACCCCCCTCGACAGCGTTAACTATGGCTACACCTTC.

V gene TRBV5-1 combines with J gene TRBJ2-3; 7 nucleotides line up with TRBD2. The V segment lost 4 bases and the J segment 4 bases; nucleotides outside the gene matches: 3. This CDR3 has 13 amino acids. CDR1 is SGHRS, CDR2 YFSETQ, per germline. Here the CDR3 reads CASSRGGADTQYF. CDR3 nucleotide sequence: TGCGCCAGCAGCCGTGGGGGGGCAGATACGCAGTATTTT. Complete variable domain (other parts from reference TRBV5-1 and TRBJ2-3): KAGVTQTPRYLIKTRGQQVTLSCSPISGHRSVSWYQQTPGQGLQFLFEYFSETQRNKGNFPGRFSGRQFSNSRSEMNVSTLELGDSALYLCASSRGGADTQYFGPGTRLTVL.

The V call is TRBV5-6, the J call TRBJ1-5, with D maybe TRBD1 (6 bases). The CDR3 sequence is 16 residues long. The germline V gene encodes CDR1 SGHDT and CDR2 YYEEEE. V was pared by 0 bases and J by 0 bases, with 10 bases between. CDR3 loop: CASSLAGGLSNQPQHF. The CDR3 DNA follows: TGTGCCAGCAGCTTGGCGGGGGGCCTTAGCAATCAGCCCCAGCATTTT.

The genes are TRBV19 and TRBJ1-1; 7 bases match TRBD1. Trimming took 3 bases from V and 3 from J; bases not matched to a gene: 7. From germline, CDR1 is LNHDA and CDR2 SQIVND (reference sequence). The CDR3 totals 15 residues. The CDR3 DNA reads TGTGCCAGTAGTATTGGCGGCAGGGGGGACACTGAAGCTTTCTTT. Translated, it gives CASSIGGRGDTEAFF.

This clone was counted a single time. The chain combines TRBV11-3 with TRBJ2-7, with TRBD2 matching 8 bases. The J segment lost 3 bases and the V segment lost 3 bases, leaving 7 bases of the junction unmatched. Germline CDR1 reads SGHNT; CDR2 reads YENEEA. The CDR3 runs 15 residues. The CDR3 here is CASSFGSGGSYEQYF. The CDR3 nucleotides are TGTGCCAGCAGCTTTGGCTCGGGAGGGAGCTACGAGCAGTACTTC. The full variable domain, its missing parts supplied by reference TRBV11-3 and TRBJ2-7, is EAGVVQSPRYKIIEKKQPVAFWCNPISGHNTLYWYLQNLGQGPELLIRYENEEAVDDSQLPKDRFSAERLKGVDSTLKIQPAELGDSAVYLCASSFGSGGSYEQYFGPGTRLTVT.

The genes are TRBV19 and TRBJ1-1, with D possibly being TRBD1 (5 bases). CDR3 length: 13 amino acids. Germline values: CDR1 LNHDA, CDR2 SQIVND (reference sequence). Trimming took off 5 bases at V and 5 bases at J, with 12 bases between the two ends. The CDR3 reads CASSPREGTEAFF. The CDR3 DNA reads as TGTGCCAGTAGTCCCAGGGAGGGGACTGAAGCTTTCTTT.

The chain carries TRBV3-1 (or the pseudogene TRBV3-2) and TRBJ1-2, with D possibly matching TRBD1 (5 bases). V gave up 4 bases and J gave up 4 bases, with 16 bases separating them. CDR1 LGHDT and CDR2 YNNKEL come from the germline V gene (reference sequence). The CDR3 spans 15 residues. CDR3 sequence reads: CASSRLGGGPYGYTF. In DNA, the CDR3 is TGTGCCAGCAGCCGCCTGGGCGGGGGACCCTATGGCTACACCTTC.

In this sample, this clone turned up once. This chain's CDR3 is CASRGLAGDNEQFF. For the CDR3, the DNA is TGCGCCAGCAGGGGGCTAGCGGGGGACAATGAGCAGTTCTTC. The chain uses TRBV10-2 and TRBJ2-1, with 10 bases aligning to TRBD2. The CDR3 has 14 residues. V was pared by 6 bases and J by 5 bases, with 4 bases of the junction left unmatched. Germline CDR1 WSHSY, CDR2 SAAADI.

J is TRBJ1-1 and V is TRBV3-1 (or the pseudogene TRBV3-2); no firm D call. The V end lost 1 base, the J end lost 4 bases, and 13 bases lay between the germline ends. Germline V gives CDR1 LGHDT, CDR2 YNNKEL (reference sequence). The CDR3 extends over 15 amino acids. The CDR3 coding sequence is TGTGCCAGCAGCCAAGTACCGGGTTCAGTCACTGAAGCTTTCTTT. Amino acid sequence: CASSQVPGSVTEAFF.